The next 17 T cell receptor beta chains were all read from a single sample in a study of preoperative IRX-2 immunotherapy in early breast cancer. This table comes from immunoSEQ multiplex PCR, and its TCRdb copy is limited to in-frame clones, with some not included. The sample records approximately 24,000 clones, around 91% being singletons. The treatment denotes: preoperative locoregional IRX-2 cytokine immunotherapy. The sample in question was tumor tissue, obtained after IRX-2 immunotherapy. The receptors here all came from a human donor with breast cancer.

This clone has just a few counts. This chain links TRBV27 with TRBJ2-5, with TRBD2 matching over 7 bases. CDR1 is MNHEY, CDR2 SMNVEV, per germline (reference sequence). The CDR3 is made up of 14 amino acids. With V trimmed by 4 bases and J by 5 bases, 7 bases remained unmatched. The CDR3 sequence is CASSSLAGGETQYF. CDR3 DNA: TGTGCCAGCAGTTCGTTAGCGGGTGGGGAGACCCAGTACTTC.

The chain combines TRBV11-2 with TRBJ2-3; D is unresolved. The CDR3 is 14 residues long. Germline CDR1 is SGHAT and CDR2 is FQNNGV. Trimming stripped 2 bases from V and 4 bases from J, with 10 bases between. CDR3 nucleotides: TGTGCCAGCAGCTTAAATGCCCCGGCAGATACGCAGTATTTT. It translates to CASSLNAPADTQYF.

V usage is TRBV5-1 and J usage is TRBJ2-2, with 8 positions matching TRBD1. With V trimmed by 5 bases and J by 1 base, 4 bases remained unmatched. The CDR3 sequence is 15 residues long. CDR1 SGHRS and CDR2 YFSETQ come from the germline V gene. The CDR3 spells CASRTGEVNTGELFF. Written as DNA, the CDR3 is TGCGCCAGCAGGACAGGGGAGGTGAACACCGGGGAGCTGTTTTTT.

This rearrangement joins TRBV5-6 to TRBJ1-4; D unresolved. This CDR3 has 15 amino acids. Trimming shortened V by 5 bases and J by 4 bases, and 15 bases separated the two germline ends. Germline loops: CDR1 SGHDT, CDR2 YYEEEE. As DNA, the CDR3 is TGTGCCAGCAGATCATCCGGAGGTTTTAATGAAAAACTGTTTTTT. Amino acid sequence: CASRSSGGFNEKLFF.

V gene TRBV29-1 combines with J gene TRBJ2-3, with TRBD2 as a possible D gene (5 bases). This CDR3 spans 14 amino acids. CDR1 and CDR2 (germline): SQVTM, ANQGSEA. The V end lost 2 bases, the J end lost 0 bases, and 9 bases lay between the germline ends. The CDR3 DNA is TGCAGCGTTGAACAGGCGGGTAGCACAGATACGCAGTATTTT. As protein: CSVEQAGSTDTQYF.

The V and J genes are TRBV6-1 and TRBJ2-3; 11 positions match TRBD2. V dropped 2 bases and J dropped 3; count of bases not matched to a gene: 7. Germline CDR1 MNHNS, CDR2 SASEGT. The CDR3 sequence is 17 residues long. In DNA, the CDR3 is TGTGCCAGCAGTGAATCACTAGCGGGAGATTGGACAGATACGCAGTATTTT. Its protein is CASSESLAGDWTDTQYF.

This rearrangement joins TRBV28 to TRBJ1-2, with 8 nucleotides matching TRBD1. The CDR3 consists of 12 residues. Per the germline V gene, CDR1 is MDHEN and CDR2 is SYDVKM. V shed 3 bases and J 8 bases; nucleotides not matched to a gene: 2. The DNA for the CDR3 is TGTGCCAGCAGTTTTTCAGGGGGCGGCTACACCTTC. Its protein is CASSFSGGGYTF.

The J gene is TRBJ2-7, the V gene TRBV14; D may be TRBD2 (7 bases). CDR1 SGHDN and CDR2 FVKESK come from the germline V gene. V lost 0 bases to trimming and J lost 7 bases, with 25 bases between them. The CDR3 spans 18 residues. This chain's CDR3 is CASSQDSIRGGLMWEQYF. CDR3 bases: TGTGCCAGCAGCCAAGATTCTATAAGGGGGGGACTAATGTGGGAGCAGTACTTC.

The chain employs TRBV7-6 and TRBJ2-7; D is ambiguous. V was cut by 4 bases and J by 2 bases, with 6 bases left in between. The V gene's germline CDR1 is SGHVS and CDR2 FNYEAQ. The CDR3 is made up of 12 amino acids. The DNA for the CDR3 is TGTGCCAGCAGCTACACCCCCTACGAGCAGTACTTC. Amino acids: CASSYTPYEQYF.

The V gene is TRBV5-4, the J gene TRBJ2-7, with no clear D. Germline V gene lookup returns CDR1 SGHNT and CDR2 YYREEE (reference sequence). Trimming removed 1 base from V and 1 base from J, with 6 bases in between. This CDR3 has 13 residues. CDR3 sequence (DNA): TGTGCCAGCAGCTTGACTCAATCCTACGAGCAGTACTTC. Translated, it gives CASSLTQSYEQYF.

The chain is built from TRBV4-2 and TRBJ2-7, with unresolved D. Germline CDR1 reads LGHNA; CDR2 reads YNFKEQ. CDR3 length equals 13 residues. Between the trimmed V and J ends, which lost 2 bases and 2 bases, there was a span of 7 bases. The CDR3 nucleotides read TGTGCCAGCAGCCAACAGTACCCCTACGAGCAGTACTTC. This encodes CASSQQYPYEQYF.

J is TRBJ1-1 and V is TRBV29-1; a possible D gene is TRBD1 (6 bases). The ends were cut back, 2 bases at V and 1 base at J, with 14 bases in the middle. Germline V gives CDR1 SQVTM, CDR2 ANQGSEA. This CDR3 has 15 residues. The CDR3 protein is CSVESWGAGNTEAFF. CDR3 sequence (DNA): TGCAGCGTTGAATCATGGGGGGCAGGGAACACTGAAGCTTTCTTT.

This clone was seen a single time. The V gene is TRBV29-1, the J gene TRBJ2-7, with 12 bases lining up with TRBD1. Losses at the gene ends were 7 bases for V and 7 bases for J; bases not matched to a gene: 8. Germline V CDR1 and CDR2: SQVTM, ANQGSEA. The length of the CDR3 is 13 residues. CDR3 DNA sequence: TGCAGCGCCCGGGACAGGGGGCAAGGAGAGCAGTACTTC. Translation: CSARDRGQGEQYF.

CDR3 bases: TGTGCCAGCAGGACCATTACAGGGGGCCGGGAGGGCGCTACGCAGTATTTT. Translated: CASRTITGGREGATQYF. This chain uses TRBV28 with TRBJ2-3, with D tentatively TRBD1 (9 bases). The CDR3 is 17 amino acids. The germline V and J ends were trimmed by 6 bases and 8 bases, with 27 bases remaining between them. Germline V lookup: CDR1 MDHEN, CDR2 SYDVKM.

This clone was seen once. V and J are TRBV19 and TRBJ2-7; D possibly uses TRBD1 or TRBD2 (5 bases each). This CDR3 has 14 residues. CDR1 is LNHDA and CDR2 is SQIVND in the germline V gene (reference sequence). V shed 3 bases and J shed 6 bases, with 15 bases lying between them. CDR3 bases: TGTGCCAGTAGTATGGGGCTAACGGGGCGCGAGCAGTACTTC. Translating gives CASSMGLTGREQYF.

The V call is TRBV27, the J call TRBJ2-1, with 9 nucleotides matching TRBD1. This CDR3 is built from 15 residues. V was clipped by 5 bases and J by 8 bases; unmatched bases: 10. Germline CDR1 and CDR2: MNHEY and SMNVEV (reference sequence). DNA for the CDR3: TGTGCCAGCAGTCTGGGACAGGGCGAGTTGGATGAGCAGTTCTTC. This codes for CASSLGQGELDEQFF.

J is TRBJ2-3 and V is TRBV11-2; TRBD2 matches at 11 bases. After removal of 1 base from V and 4 bases from J, the junction contained 10 bases not matched to a gene. Germline CDR1 reads SGHAT; CDR2 reads FQNNGV. This CDR3 region has 18 residues. CDR3 sequence: CASSLGLAGGRNPDTQYF. For the CDR3, the DNA is TGTGCCAGCAGCTTAGGGCTAGCGGGGGGCCGGAACCCAGATACGCAGTATTTT.